What follows are 9 T cell receptor beta chains derived from one specimen sequenced in a study of control samples from healthy donors and cancer patients (dated by TCRdb to 2018 to 2021). The library came from the immunoSEQ multiplex PCR assay. As stored in TCRdb, this immuneACCESS dataset retains in-frame rearrangements with V and J assigned. A fraction of the clones does not appear; measured against another copy, unresolved V genes explain less than half of the discrepancy, and the remainder lacks a known reason. In this sample the table shows around 180,000 clones, around 88% of which occur a single time. Together, the top ten hold about 5.3% of the sample. Sequencing was done on a sample of blood. The receptors derive from a woman aged 30 to 39 in good health.

The chain uses TRBV2 and TRBJ1-2; no definite D call. Germline CDR1 SNHLY, CDR2 FYNNEI. The CDR3 loop spans 16 amino acids. V was trimmed by 0 bases and J by 4 bases, leaving 15 bases between them. The CDR3 coding sequence is TGTGCCAGCAGTGAAGCGCGGGCAGGTCCCTCCTATGGCTACACCTTC. This codes for CASSEARAGPSYGYTF.

V usage is TRBV5-1 and J usage is TRBJ2-1, with 8 positions matching TRBD2. CDR1 is SGHRS, CDR2 YFSETQ, per germline. Germline trimming cut 3 bases from V and 4 bases from J; bases unmatched to any gene: 6. This CDR3 spans 15 amino acids. The CDR3 spells CASSSGGAKYNEQFF. CDR3 DNA: TGCGCCAGCAGCTCGGGAGGGGCAAAATACAATGAGCAGTTCTTC.

This chain links TRBV27 with TRBJ1-1, with D perhaps matching TRBD1 (5 bases). The CDR3 is 13 amino acids. Trimming stripped 5 bases from V and 7 bases from J, with 14 bases between. Germline V gives CDR1 MNHEY, CDR2 SMNVEV (reference sequence). In DNA form, the CDR3 reads TGTGCCAGCAGTCCCCGGGGCCGGGGTGAAGCTTTCTTT. Translation: CASSPRGRGEAFF.

This clone has more than one count but fewer than ten. The CDR3 protein is CASNGGTQNTIYF. CDR3 DNA: TGTGCCAGCAACGGAGGGACACAAAACACCATATATTTT. V is TRBV2 and J is TRBJ1-3, with a possible D match to TRBD1 (6 bases). V was shortened by 7 bases and J by 6 bases, with 13 bases between the two germline ends. This CDR3 region has 13 residues. CDR1 and CDR2 from the germline V gene are SNHLY and FYNNEI. The variable domain in full, completed from reference TRBV2 and TRBJ1-3, reads EPEVTQTPSHQVTQMGQEVILRCVPISNHLYFYWYRQILGQKVEFLVSFYNNEISEKSEIFDDQFSVERPDGSNFTLKIRSTKLEDSAMYFCASNGGTQNTIYFGEGSWLTVV.

This chain uses TRBV2 with TRBJ1-2; a possible D gene is TRBD1 (6 bases). V lost 5 bases and J lost 2, with 9 bases in between. Germline V lookup: CDR1 SNHLY, CDR2 FYNNEI. The CDR3 is 13 residues long. The CDR3 DNA reads TGTGCCAGCAGTTCGGACAGAAACTATGGCTACACCTTC. It codes for CASSSDRNYGYTF. Drawing the rest from reference TRBV2 and TRBJ1-2, the complete variable domain is EPEVTQTPSHQVTQMGQEVILRCVPISNHLYFYWYRQILGQKVEFLVSFYNNEISEKSEIFDDQFSVERPDGSNFTLKIRSTKLEDSAMYFCASSSDRNYGYTFGSGTRLTVV.

The V call is TRBV3-1 (or the pseudogene TRBV3-2), the J call TRBJ2-1; the D is unclear. Deletions cut 0 bases from V and 2 bases from J, with 8 bases between. The CDR3 loop spans 15 amino acids. Germline CDR1 LGHDT, CDR2 YNNKEL (reference sequence). The CDR3 here is CASSQDSTTYNEQFF. The CDR3 bases are TGTGCCAGCAGCCAAGACAGTACAACCTACAATGAGCAGTTCTTC.

This clone showed up just a few times. This rearrangement joins TRBV11-2 to TRBJ1-2; 7 nucleotides match TRBD1. J lost 2 bases, V lost 5 bases, and 2 bases had no gene match. CDR3 length: 13 residues. Germline V lookup: CDR1 SGHAT, CDR2 FQNNGV. CDR3 sequence: CASSQGQNYGYTF. Written as DNA, the CDR3 is TGTGCCAGCAGCCAGGGACAGAACTATGGCTACACCTTC. The whole variable domain, remainder taken from reference TRBV11-2 and TRBJ1-2, is EAGVAQSPRYKIIEKRQSVAFWCNPISGHATLYWYQQILGQGPKLLIQFQNNGVVDDSQLPKDRFSAERLKGVDSTLKIQPAKLEDSAVYLCASSQGQNYGYTFGSGTRLTVV.

The rearrangement joins TRBV28 to TRBJ2-6; D not certain. The V end was cut by 6 bases, the J end by 2 bases, with 17 bases between. The V gene's germline CDR1 is MDHEN and CDR2 SYDVKM. The CDR3 is made up of 17 amino acids. This CDR3 reads CASSHRALVAGANVLTF. DNA of the CDR3: TGTGCCAGCAGCCACCGGGCCCTTGTGGCTGGGGCCAACGTCCTGACTTTC.

The rearrangement joins TRBV5-1 to TRBJ2-3, with 7 bases that match TRBD1. Per germline, CDR1 SGHRS and CDR2 YFSETQ. This CDR3 contains 17 residues. V gave up 0 bases and J gave up 3 bases; unmatched junction bases: 10. CDR3 DNA: TGCGCCAGCAGCTTGGGGCCCGACAGGGAAAGGACAGATACGCAGTATTTT. It encodes CASSLGPDRERTDTQYF.